These 23 T cell receptor beta chains share one sample of origin, sequenced in a study of shared clonotypes between healthy human individuals. Assay used: immunoSEQ multiplex PCR; TCRdb lists only in-frame clones, some missing. The sample has roughly 2,000,000 clones, just over 90% seen once. Naive CD8 isolation took CD45RO-negative cells positively selected for CCR7 and excluded terminally differentiated effector memory CD45RA+ cells. Sequencing was performed on naive CD8+ T cells from PBMCs. All receptors derive from a man aged 18-30 years in good health. Some clones in this sample may be carry-over from other donors' samples.

The gene calls are TRBV4-3 and TRBJ2-1; 12 bases are a match to TRBD2. Trimming removed 1 base from V and 9 bases from J; junction bases left unmatched: 4. This CDR3 is 15 amino acids long. Germline-derived CDR1 and CDR2 are LGHNA and YSLEER. CDR3 coding DNA: TGCGCCAGCAGCCAAGCTAGCGGGAGGGCGGGTGAGCAGTTCTTC. Its protein product is CASSQASGRAGEQFF.

V gene TRBV5-1 combines with J gene TRBJ2-3; tentatively, D is TRBD2 (6 bases). The CDR3 is 15 amino acids. Germline V gene lookup returns CDR1 SGHRS and CDR2 YFSETQ. Trimming pared 1 base from V and 6 bases from J, leaving 15 bases between. The CDR3 region is CASSLTVSGGDTQYF. The DNA of the CDR3 is TGCGCCAGCAGCTTGACCGTTAGCGGTGGCGATACGCAGTATTTT.

In regard to this clone: One end of the junction varies from germline; a read error may be responsible. The genes are TRBV19 and TRBJ2-1, with 11 bases lining up with TRBD2. CDR3 size: 13 residues. CDR1 LNHDA and CDR2 SQIVND come from the germline V gene (reference sequence). The CDR3 region is CASSTTSGGIRVF. CDR3 sequence (DNA): TGTGCCAGTAGTACTACTAGCGGGGGCATTCGGGTCTTC. Full variable domain (outside the CDR3, taken from reference TRBV19 and TRBJ2-1): DGGITQSPKYLFRKEGQNVTLSCEQNLNHDAMYWYRQDPGQGLRLIYYSQIVNDFQKGDIAEGYSVSREKKESFPLTVTSAQKNPTAFYLCASSTTSGGIRVFGPGTRLTVL.

CDR3 in DNA: TGTGCCACCAGCAGAGATCGGGAAAGGGCGAACACCGGGGAGCTGTTTTTT. Translating gives CATSRDRERANTGELFF. This sequence joins TRBV15 and TRBJ2-2, with D maybe TRBD2 (5 bases). Germline V lookup: CDR1 LNHNV, CDR2 YYDKDF (reference sequence). The CDR3 sequence is 17 residues long. Trimming removed 0 bases at V and 0 bases at J, with 11 bases between.

This chain links TRBV7-9 with TRBJ2-7; D is perhaps TRBD1 or TRBD2 (5 bases each). The CDR3 covers 16 residues. Germline CDR1 SEHNR, CDR2 FQNEAQ (reference sequence). V lost 1 base, J lost 3 bases, and 16 bases lay in between. DNA of the CDR3: TGTGCCAGCAGCTTAGTCTGGGGGTCCCTAAGCTACGAGCAGTACTTC. It encodes CASSLVWGSLSYEQYF.

This clone has only a few counts. The CDR3 loop reads CASSFLTINYGYTF. CDR3 in DNA: TGTGCCAGCAGCTTTCTGACCATTAACTATGGCTACACCTTC. The gene calls are TRBV7-9 and TRBJ1-2; no clear D gene. The CDR3 has 14 amino acids. Germline CDR1 SEHNR, CDR2 FQNEAQ (reference sequence). Trimming removed 3 bases at V and 1 base at J, with 9 bases between.

V is TRBV6-6 and J is TRBJ2-7, with TRBD2 as a possible D gene (5 bases). Per the germline V gene, CDR1 is MNHNY and CDR2 is SVGAGI (reference sequence). V lost 0 bases and J 3 bases, leaving 9 bases between the germline ends. CDR3 size: 14 residues. The CDR3 spells CASSYSTSGYEQYF. DNA for the CDR3: TGTGCCAGCAGTTACTCGACCAGCGGCTACGAGCAGTACTTC.

The rearrangement joins TRBV11-2 to TRBJ2-3; no definite D call. The CDR3 has 15 amino acids. V shed 0 bases and J shed 2 bases, with 9 bases lying between them. Germline lookup yields CDR1 SGHAT and CDR2 FQNNGV. The CDR3 loop reads CASSLEYRYTDTQYF. Here the CDR3 DNA reads TGTGCCAGCAGCTTAGAATACAGATACACAGATACGCAGTATTTT.

The chain recombines TRBV30 with TRBJ2-3; 10 nucleotides agree with TRBD2. The CDR3 totals 14 residues. Germline V gives CDR1 GTSNPN, CDR2 SVGIG (reference sequence). Losses at the gene ends were 5 bases for V and 3 bases for J; bases not matched to a gene: 5. CDR3 sequence: CAWGLAGVTDTQYF. The CDR3 DNA reads TGTGCCTGGGGGCTAGCGGGAGTTACAGATACGCAGTATTTT.

The J gene is TRBJ1-1, the V gene TRBV28; 7 bases are a match to TRBD1. This CDR3 region has 15 residues. The V gene end was trimmed by 5 bases and the J gene end by 1 base; junction bases not matched to a gene: 7. Germline loops: CDR1 MDHEN, CDR2 SYDVKM. In DNA form, the CDR3 reads TGTGCCAGCAGTCCGGACAGGCGATCGAACACTGAAGCTTTCTTT. Amino acid sequence: CASSPDRRSNTEAFF.

CDR3 nucleotide sequence: TGTGCCATCAGCGAATCGGGACAGCTCTACGAGCAGTACTTC. Translation: CAISESGQLYEQYF. This chain joins TRBV10-3 and TRBJ2-7, with TRBD1 matching over 7 bases. V dropped 6 bases and J dropped 3; count of bases not matched to a gene: 8. Germline CDR1 and CDR2: ENHRY and SYGVKD. The CDR3 is made up of 14 amino acids.

The V gene is TRBV29-1, the J gene TRBJ2-6; 11 nucleotides match TRBD1. Germline trimming cut 6 bases from V and 3 bases from J; bases unmatched to any gene: 4. Germline assignment: CDR1 SQVTM and CDR2 ANQGSEA. CDR3 length: 15 amino acids. CDR3 coding DNA: TGCAGCGTCGGGACAGGGGGTGGTGGGGCCAACGTCCTGACTTTC. This encodes CSVGTGGGGANVLTF.

In regard to this clone: Other nucleotide sequences from this sample produce the same CDR3. V and J are TRBV7-9 and TRBJ1-3; D possibly corresponds to TRBD1 (5 bases). The V gene's germline CDR1 is SEHNR and CDR2 FQNEAQ (reference sequence). This CDR3 region has 14 residues. Trimming pared 1 base from V and 4 bases from J, leaving 8 bases between. The chain's CDR3 is CASSLGGVGNTIYF. DNA for the CDR3: TGTGCCAGCAGCTTAGGAGGGGTCGGAAACACCATATATTTT.

As regards this clone: A read error is possible here, since a much larger clone lies one base away. Distinct nucleotide sequences in the sample also encode this CDR3. The genes are TRBV27 and TRBJ2-7, with D possibly being TRBD1 (5 bases). The CDR3 has 13 residues. Germline values: CDR1 MNHEY, CDR2 SMNVEV (reference sequence). V gave up 2 bases and J gave up 2 bases, with 7 bases separating them. This CDR3 reads CASSLGHTYEQYF. Written as DNA, the CDR3 is TGTGCCAGCAGTTTAGGACATACCTACGAGCAGTACTTC.

A single count supports this clone. The chain has TRBV4-1 and TRBJ2-5; tentatively, D is TRBD1 (5 bases). CDR3 size: 13 residues. The germline V and J ends were trimmed by 4 bases and 4 bases, with 10 bases remaining between them. CDR1 is MGHRA and CDR2 is YSYEKL in the germline V gene. The DNA of the CDR3 is TGCGCCAGCAGCCGGAAGACAGCAGAGACCCAGTACTTC. Protein product: CASSRKTAETQYF.

Concerning this clone: Other DNA sequences in the same sample also yield this CDR3. The chain combines TRBV9 with TRBJ2-7, with TRBD2 identical over 7 bases. Germline CDR1 is SGDLS and CDR2 is YYNGEE. The CDR3 extends over 15 amino acids. Trimming removed 0 bases from V and 0 bases from J; junction bases left unmatched: 3. The CDR3 bases are TGTGCCAGCAGCGTAGGGGCGGGAGTCTCCTACGAGCAGTACTTC. Protein sequence: CASSVGAGVSYEQYF.

The V gene is TRBV27, the J gene TRBJ2-7, with D possibly called TRBD1 or TRBD2 (6 bases each). Germline loops: CDR1 MNHEY, CDR2 SMNVEV (reference sequence). The CDR3 runs to 13 residues. V shed 6 bases and J shed 0 bases, with 9 bases lying between them. The CDR3 protein is CASSRGLSYEQYF. CDR3 DNA sequence: TGTGCCAGCAGCCGGGGGCTCTCCTACGAGCAGTACTTC.

The chain uses TRBV7-9 and TRBJ1-2, with unresolved D. Germline loops: CDR1 SEHNR, CDR2 FQNEAQ (reference sequence). The CDR3 is made up of 15 amino acids. Trimming cost V 5 bases and J 4 bases, with 17 bases left between them. The CDR3, as DNA: TGTGCCAGCAGCCCCGGACCGTCCGGTATCTATGGCTACACCTTC. This encodes CASSPGPSGIYGYTF.

CDR3 amino acids: CASSLHVWGQETQYF. The CDR3, as DNA: TGTGCCAGCAGTCTTCATGTTTGGGGCCAAGAGACCCAGTACTTC. The chain has TRBV2 and TRBJ2-5; D gene unclear. Trimming took off 5 bases at V and 1 base at J, with 14 bases between the two ends. Germline V lookup: CDR1 SNHLY, CDR2 FYNNEI. This CDR3 contains 15 residues.

V gene TRBV28 combines with J gene TRBJ1-1; a possible D gene is TRBD1 (6 bases). CDR1 and CDR2 (germline): MDHEN, SYDVKM. CDR3 length equals 18 residues. Trimming pared 3 bases from V and 1 base from J, leaving 21 bases between. In DNA, the CDR3 is TGTGCCAGCAGTTTTCCCCTTACAGGGAACCGAGGGAACACTGAAGCTTTCTTT. Protein product: CASSFPLTGNRGNTEAFF.

The chain joins TRBV27 to TRBJ2-1; the match to TRBD2 covers 10 bases. V was pared by 5 bases and J by 0 bases, with 7 bases of the junction left unmatched. This CDR3 has 17 amino acids. Germline assignment: CDR1 MNHEY and CDR2 SMNVEV (reference sequence). The DNA of the CDR3 is TGTGCCAGCAGTCCGCGAGGGACTAGCGCCTCCTACAATGAGCAGTTCTTC. Its translation is CASSPRGTSASYNEQFF.

This chain links TRBV11-1 with TRBJ2-1; 9 bases match TRBD2. Trimming at V came to 5 bases and at J to 4 bases, leaving 6 bases not matched to a gene. The germline CDR1 and CDR2 sequences are SGHAT and FQDESV (reference sequence). The CDR3 has 15 amino acids. The CDR3: CASSEGLAQYNEQFF. CDR3 sequence (DNA): TGTGCCAGCAGCGAAGGACTAGCGCAATACAATGAGCAGTTCTTC.

The V and J genes are TRBV7-9 and TRBJ2-3; D call uncertain. Trimming removed 5 bases at V and 1 base at J, with 10 bases between. The CDR3 spans 14 residues. Germline loops: CDR1 SEHNR, CDR2 FQNEAQ (reference sequence). The CDR3, as DNA: TGTGCCAGCAGCGGGTACAAACGCACAGATACGCAGTATTTT. Translating gives CASSGYKRTDTQYF.